The sequence of this T cell receptor (beta chain) was determined in a study of Tregs in tolerant kidney transplant recipients. Study as a whole: Mixed chimerism was transient after nonmyeloablative marrow transplants from related graft donors.

Study results and limitations: Expanding Tregs on activated donor B cells appeared to best identify donor-specific TCRbeta clones. Few patients were studied, so findings need validation in larger groups.

For this clone: The antigen remains undetermined.

Thawed PBMCs were FACS-sorted into unstimulated CD4+CD25+CD127- regulatory T cells, CD4+CD25- non-regulatory cells, CD4 and CD8 cells. Data came from immunoSEQ multiplex PCR; TCRdb stores just in-frame clones and leaves some out. This repertoire shows 60,000 to 95,000 clones, roughly 98% found once; its top ten account for around 0.6%. The CDR3 sequence is 17 residues long. The V gene's germline CDR1 is SNHLY and CDR2 FYNNEI. The J segment lost 3 bases and the V segment lost 6 bases, leaving 7 bases of the junction unmatched. The sequenced sample was CD4+ T cells from blood, obtained before the transplant. This TCR was recovered from a human donor who received a combined kidney and bone marrow transplant. The chain is built from TRBV2 and TRBJ2-3; TRBD2 matches 15 bases. The chain's CDR3 is CASRAGLAGGPTDTQYF. DNA for the CDR3: TGTGCCAGCAGAGCTGGACTAGCGGGAGGGCCGACAGATACGCAGTATTTT.